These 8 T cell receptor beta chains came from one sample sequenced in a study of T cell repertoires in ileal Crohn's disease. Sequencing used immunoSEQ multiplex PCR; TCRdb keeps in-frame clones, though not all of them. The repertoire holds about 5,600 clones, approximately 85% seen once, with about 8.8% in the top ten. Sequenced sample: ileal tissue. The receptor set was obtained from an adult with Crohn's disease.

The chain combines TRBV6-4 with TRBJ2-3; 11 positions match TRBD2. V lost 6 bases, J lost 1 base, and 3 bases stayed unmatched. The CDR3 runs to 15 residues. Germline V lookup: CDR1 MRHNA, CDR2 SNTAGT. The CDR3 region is CASRETSGGTDTQYF. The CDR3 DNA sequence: TGTGCCAGCAGGGAGACTAGCGGGGGCACAGATACGCAGTATTTT.

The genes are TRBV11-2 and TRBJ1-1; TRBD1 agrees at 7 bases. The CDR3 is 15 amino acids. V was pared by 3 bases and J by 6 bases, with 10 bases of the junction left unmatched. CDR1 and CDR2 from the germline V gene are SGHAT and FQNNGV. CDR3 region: CASSFTFLTGPEAFF. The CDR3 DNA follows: TGTGCCAGCAGCTTTACTTTCTTGACAGGGCCTGAAGCTTTCTTT.

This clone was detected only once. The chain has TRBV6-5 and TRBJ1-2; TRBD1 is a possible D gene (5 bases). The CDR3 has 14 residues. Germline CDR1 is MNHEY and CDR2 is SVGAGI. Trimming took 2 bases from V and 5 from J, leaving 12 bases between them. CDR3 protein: CASSYGLGGYGYTF. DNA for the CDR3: TGTGCCAGCAGTTACGGCCTGGGGGGATATGGCTACACCTTC.

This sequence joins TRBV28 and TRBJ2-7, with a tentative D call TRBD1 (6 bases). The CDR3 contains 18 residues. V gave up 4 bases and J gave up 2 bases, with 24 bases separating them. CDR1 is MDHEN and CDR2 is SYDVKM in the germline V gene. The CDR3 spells CASSSAPRGTFLTYEQYF. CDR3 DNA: TGTGCCAGCAGTTCAGCCCCTAGGGGGACCTTCCTAACCTACGAGCAGTACTTC. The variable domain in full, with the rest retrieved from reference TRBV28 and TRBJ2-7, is DVKVTQSSRYLVKRTGEKVFLECVQDMDHENMFWYRQDPGLGLRLIYFSYDVKMKEKGDIPEGYSVSREKKERFSLILESASTNQTSMYLCASSSAPRGTFLTYEQYFGPGTRLTVT.

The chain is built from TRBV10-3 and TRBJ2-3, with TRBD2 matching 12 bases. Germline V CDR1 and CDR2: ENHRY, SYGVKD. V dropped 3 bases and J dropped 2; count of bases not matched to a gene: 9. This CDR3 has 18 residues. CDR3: CAISELLAGGRHTDTQYF. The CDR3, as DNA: TGTGCCATCAGTGAACTACTAGCGGGGGGACGGCACACAGATACGCAGTATTTT.

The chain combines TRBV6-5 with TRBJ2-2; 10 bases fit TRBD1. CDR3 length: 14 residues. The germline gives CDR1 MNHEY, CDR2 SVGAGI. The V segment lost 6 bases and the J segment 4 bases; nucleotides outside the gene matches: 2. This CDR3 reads CASRDRGRTGELFF. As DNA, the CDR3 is TGTGCCAGCAGAGACAGGGGGCGCACCGGGGAGCTGTTTTTT.

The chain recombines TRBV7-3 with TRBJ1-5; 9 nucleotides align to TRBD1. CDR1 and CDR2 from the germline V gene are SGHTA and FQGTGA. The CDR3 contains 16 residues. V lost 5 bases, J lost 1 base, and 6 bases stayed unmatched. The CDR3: CASSAWTGDSNQPQHF. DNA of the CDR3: TGTGCCAGCAGCGCCTGGACAGGGGACAGCAATCAGCCCCAGCATTTT. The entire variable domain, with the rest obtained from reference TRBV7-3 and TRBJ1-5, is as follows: GAGVSQTPSNKVTEKGKYVELRCDPISGHTALYWYRQSLGQGPEFLIYFQGTGAADDSGLPNDRFFAVRPEGSVSTLKIQRTERGDSAVYLCASSAWTGDSNQPQHFGDGTRLSIL.

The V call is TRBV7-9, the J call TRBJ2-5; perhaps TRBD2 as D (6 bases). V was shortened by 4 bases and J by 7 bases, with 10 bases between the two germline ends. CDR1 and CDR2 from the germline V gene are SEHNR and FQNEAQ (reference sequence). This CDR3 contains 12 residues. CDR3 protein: CASSSGDGTQYF. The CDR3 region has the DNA TGTGCCAGCAGCTCGGGGGATGGGACCCAGTACTTC.